This TCR beta chain was sequenced for a study of T-cell reconstitution after alpha-beta-depleted transplantation in children. Unique molecular identifiers were incorporated into the prepared TCRbeta library. TCRdb used MiXCR to reprocess the PCR reads, holding one entry per CDR3 protein. The sample has 300,000 to 400,000 distinct CDR3 sequences, roughly 14% seen once; the top ten hold 3.5% to 4.5%. The CDR3 spans 16 residues. Trimming stripped 4 bases from V and 3 bases from J, with 20 bases between. Germline lookup yields CDR1 SGHDT and CDR2 YYEEEE. This receptor was obtained from a human donor who donated a stem cell graft to a child with Fanconi anemia. Sequences were derived from PBMCs, sampled from the stem cell graft. The chain employs TRBV5-6 and TRBJ2-7; D is perhaps TRBD1 (6 bases). The CDR3 nucleotides are TGTGCCAGCAGCCCGGCGAGGGACACTAGATACTACGAGCAGTACTTC. Residues: CASSPARDTRYYEQYF.